Listed here are 20 T cell receptor beta chains from one sample, sequenced in a study of T cells in localized non-small cell lung cancer. TCRdb keeps only in-frame clones here, not all; method: immunoSEQ multiplex PCR. The sample holds around 21,000 clones, around 83% seen once. Sequencing used peripheral blood, obtained before any cancer treatment. These receptors came from a man between 35 and 75 years old with stage I lung adenocarcinoma.

The V call is TRBV5-1, the J call TRBJ1-1; TRBD1 aligns across 7 bases. The trim removed 1 base at V and 11 bases at J, leaving 8 bases unmatched. CDR3 length: 13 amino acids. From germline, CDR1 is SGHRS and CDR2 YFSETQ. CDR3 residues: CASSLQSRGYAFF. CDR3 nucleotides: TGCGCCAGCAGCTTGCAATCCAGGGGGTATGCTTTCTTT.

The CDR3 is CASSVVPQETQYF. CDR3 DNA sequence: TGTGCCAGCAGCGTAGTTCCGCAAGAGACCCAGTACTTC. The rearrangement uses TRBV9 and TRBJ2-5; D unclear. CDR3 length: 13 amino acids. CDR1 is SGDLS, CDR2 YYNGEE, per germline. Trimming stripped 0 bases from V and 2 bases from J, with 5 bases between.

This clone has only one observation. The rearrangement uses TRBV11-2 and TRBJ1-1; maybe TRBD1 (5 bases). The V gene lost 3 bases and the J gene lost 4 bases, with 15 bases spanning the gap. The CDR3 has 15 residues. Germline CDR1 and CDR2: SGHAT and FQNNGV. CDR3 in amino acids: CASSLTTTGGTEAFF. The CDR3 region has the DNA TGTGCCAGCAGCTTGACCACCACGGGGGGCACTGAAGCTTTCTTT.

J is TRBJ2-4 and V is TRBV27; 14 bases fit TRBD2. After removal of 6 bases from V and 10 bases from J, the junction contained 11 bases not matched to a gene. Looked up from germline, CDR1 is MNHEY and CDR2 is SMNVEV (reference sequence). The CDR3 is 16 residues long. The CDR3 protein is CASSSLTSGGAGIQYF. CDR3 nucleotides: TGTGCCAGCAGCTCCCTGACTAGCGGGGGGGCGGGGATTCAGTACTTC.

DNA of the CDR3: TGTGCCATACCAGCGATTAGCGGGAGGGCCACCGGGGAGCTGTTTTTT. Its protein is CAIPAISGRATGELFF. This chain connects TRBV18 to TRBJ2-2; TRBD2 matches at 11 bases. J was trimmed by 4 bases and V by 10 bases; bases with no gene match: 11. The CDR3 length is 16 residues. Germline CDR1 reads KGHSH; CDR2 reads LQKENI.

This chain uses TRBV28 with TRBJ2-7; 9 bases line up with TRBD1. CDR3 length: 14 residues. CDR1 and CDR2 (germline): MDHEN, SYDVKM. Trimming removed 9 bases from V and 4 bases from J; junction bases left unmatched: 10. In nucleotides, the CDR3 is TGTGCCAGTGGGACCCCGGGACAGGGTTACGAGCAGTACTTC. Translating gives CASGTPGQGYEQYF.

J is TRBJ2-2 and V is TRBV15, with 11 bases aligning to TRBD1. Germline CDR1 LNHNV, CDR2 YYDKDF (reference sequence). Trimming took 5 bases from V and 4 from J; bases not matched to a gene: 3. The CDR3 contains 15 residues. The CDR3 reads CATSWDRGSTGELFF. CDR3 in DNA: TGTGCCACCAGCTGGGACAGGGGGTCCACCGGGGAGCTGTTTTTT.

The V and J genes are TRBV11-2 and TRBJ2-3; no definite D call. The CDR3 totals 15 residues. Trimming took 7 bases from V and 0 from J, leaving 14 bases between them. The germline gives CDR1 SGHAT, CDR2 FQNNGV. The CDR3 loop reads CASTPNDFSTDTQYF. The CDR3 DNA follows: TGTGCCAGCACCCCTAATGACTTTAGCACAGATACGCAGTATTTT.

This clone was observed once. V and J are TRBV7-6 and TRBJ2-3, with TRBD2 matching 11 bases. V was clipped by 5 bases and J by 4 bases; unmatched bases: 8. The CDR3 extends over 16 amino acids. The germline CDR1 and CDR2 sequences are SGHVS and FNYEAQ. The CDR3 nucleotides are TGTGCCAGCAGCCCCCTTAGCGGGAGGGCCGCAGATACGCAGTATTTT. This encodes CASSPLSGRAADTQYF.

This clone was seen a single time. The genes are TRBV15 and TRBJ2-5; either TRBD1 or TRBD2 may supply D (5 bases each). The germline CDR1 and CDR2 sequences are LNHNV and YYDKDF (reference sequence). The CDR3 length is 17 residues. Trimming removed 2 bases from V and 1 base from J, with 17 bases in between. CDR3 DNA: TGTGCCACCAGCAGACTACAGGACTCCCTTACCCAAGAGACCCAGTACTTC. Its protein product is CATSRLQDSLTQETQYF.

This rearrangement joins TRBV7-1 to TRBJ2-5; D gene unclear. TRBV7-1 is noted as an ORF with a role that remains uncertain. Trimming removed 5 bases from V and 4 bases from J, with 14 bases in between. The CDR3 runs 14 residues. The CDR3 is CASSDDVARETQYF. The DNA for the CDR3 is TGTGCCAGCAGCGACGACGTTGCGAGAGAGACCCAGTACTTC.

The rearrangement joins TRBV21-1 to TRBJ2-5; no check of the table's D call, TRBD1, against the DNA was made. TRBV21-1 is a pseudogene. This CDR3 comprises 16 residues. CDR3 nucleotides: TGTGCCAGCAGCCCCCGCCCGACAGGGGGCGCTCAGACCCAGTACTTC. It specifies CASSPRPTGGAQTQYF.

The chain combines TRBV28 with TRBJ2-2; 8 bases align to TRBD1. Germline-derived CDR1 and CDR2 are MDHEN and SYDVKM. CDR3 length equals 14 residues. V was clipped by 8 bases and J by 1 base; unmatched bases: 3. Written as DNA, the CDR3 is TGTGCCAGCCAGGGGACAGGGAACACCGGGGAGCTGTTTTTT. Protein product: CASQGTGNTGELFF.

The J gene is TRBJ2-7, the V gene TRBV2; D is ambiguous. The CDR3 extends over 15 amino acids. CDR1 is SNHLY, CDR2 FYNNEI, per germline. Trimming left V 1 base short and J 6 bases short, with 16 bases between. The CDR3 region is CASSEGKGMTGEQYF. The CDR3 DNA follows: TGTGCCAGCAGTGAAGGGAAAGGGATGACGGGCGAGCAGTACTTC.

J is TRBJ1-1 and V is TRBV27; D unclear. The length of the CDR3 is 13 residues. The germline CDR1 and CDR2 sequences are MNHEY and SMNVEV (reference sequence). The V and J ends lost 5 bases and 0 bases respectively, with 7 bases between them. CDR3 sequence reads: CASSHQMNTEAFF. CDR3 DNA: TGTGCCAGCAGTCACCAGATGAACACTGAAGCTTTCTTT.

The chain recombines TRBV28 with TRBJ1-1, with 8 bases fitting TRBD1. Germline values: CDR1 MDHEN, CDR2 SYDVKM. The CDR3 contains 14 residues. With V trimmed by 3 bases and J by 11 bases, 11 bases remained unmatched. In DNA, the CDR3 is TGTGCCAGCAGTTTCCCCGGGACAGGACGAGAGGCTTTCTTT. This gives the protein CASSFPGTGREAFF. Based on the CDR3 plus reference TRBV28 and TRBJ1-1, the full variable domain is DVKVTQSSRYLVKRTGEKVFLECVQDMDHENMFWYRQDPGLGLRLIYFSYDVKMKEKGDIPEGYSVSREKKERFSLILESASTNQTSMYLCASSFPGTGREAFFGQGTRLTVV.

This chain joins TRBV5-4 and TRBJ2-7; TRBD2 aligns across 7 bases. Unmatched junction bases numbered 8, after V lost 4 bases and J lost 1 base. Germline V gene sequence: CDR1 SGHNT, CDR2 YYREEE (reference sequence). The CDR3 loop spans 15 amino acids. The DNA for the CDR3 is TGTGCCAGCAGCCGGGCCCCTAGCGGATCCTACGAGCAGTACTTC. This gives the protein CASSRAPSGSYEQYF.

This clone is a singleton in its sample. The V gene is TRBV2, the J gene TRBJ2-5, with 8 positions matching TRBD2. CDR1 is SNHLY, CDR2 FYNNEI, per germline. J gave up 5 bases and V 6 bases, and 11 bases lay outside the gene matches. The CDR3 loop spans 15 amino acids. In DNA, the CDR3 is TGTGCCAGCAGGAGGAGCGGGAGTATGTTGGAGACCCAGTACTTC. It encodes CASRRSGSMLETQYF. Full variable domain (missing parts from reference TRBV2 and TRBJ2-5): EPEVTQTPSHQVTQMGQEVILRCVPISNHLYFYWYRQILGQKVEFLVSFYNNEISEKSEIFDDQFSVERPDGSNFTLKIRSTKLEDSAMYFCASRRSGSMLETQYFGPGTRLLVL.

V usage is TRBV21-1 and J usage is TRBJ2-2; the tabulated D call, TRBD2, remains unverified against the DNA. TRBV21-1 is flagged as a pseudogene. The CDR3 contains 16 residues. The CDR3 DNA sequence: TGTGCCAGCAGCGAGCCTAAAAACTTGAACACCGGGGAGCTGTTTTTT. Protein: CASSEPKNLNTGELFF.

The chain recombines TRBV5-4 with TRBJ1-2; possibly TRBD1 for D (6 bases). The germline V gene has CDR1 SGHNT and CDR2 YYREEE (reference sequence). The V end lost 3 bases, the J end lost 4 bases, and 10 bases lay between the germline ends. The CDR3 totals 13 residues. The CDR3 DNA reads as TGTGCCAGCAGCTCTACAGGGCGCTATGGCTACACCTTC. Encoded protein: CASSSTGRYGYTF. The variable domain in full, with the rest retrieved from reference TRBV5-4 and TRBJ1-2, is ETGVTQSPTHLIKTRGQQVTLRCSSQSGHNTVSWYQQALGQGPQFIFQYYREEENGRGNFPPRFSGLQFPNYSSELNVNALELDDSALYLCASSSTGRYGYTFGSGTRLTVV.